This record covers a single T cell receptor (beta chain). What it binds is not known. This sample is drawn from a study of early T cells in non-severe SARS-CoV-2 infection. Study-level information: It was bulk RNA from unsorted whole blood that was sequenced, and the chains were unpaired.

Germline assignment: CDR1 LNHDA and CDR2 SQIVND (reference sequence). V gave up 6 bases and J gave up 4 bases, with 8 bases separating them. The CDR3 runs to 12 residues. Each cDNA molecule carried a unique molecular identifier. Each CDR3 protein is one row after TCRdb ran MiXCR on the 5' RACE reads. The sample shows approximately 71,000 distinct CDR3 sequences, 11% of them seen only once. Findings and caveats of the study: VDJdb-based annotation leaned toward anti-spike CD8 responses and missed private and CD4 specificities.

Sequenced: whole blood. The sequence came from an adult who was a healthcare worker with PCR-confirmed SARS-CoV-2 infection or an uninfected control (not recorded which). The J gene is TRBJ2-3, the V gene TRBV19; no reliable D call. The CDR3 loop is CASSGEADTQYF. In DNA form, the CDR3 reads TGTGCCAGTAGCGGCGAGGCAGATACGCAGTATTTT. The complete variable domain, with remaining parts taken from reference TRBV19 and TRBJ2-3, reads DGGITQSPKYLFRKEGQNVTLSCEQNLNHDAMYWYRQDPGQGLRLIYYSQIVNDFQKGDIAEGYSVSREKKESFPLTVTSAQKNPTAFYLCASSGEADTQYFGPGTRLTVL.